Listed below are T cell receptor beta chains from one sample, sequenced in a study of CD8+ T cells in alopecia areata. The data were produced by immunoSEQ multiplex PCR, yet TCRdb's version contains in-frame clones alone and is incomplete. This sample has 100,000 to 150,000 clones; around 60% occur once, and the top ten carry less than 5.5%. This specimen was CD4+ T cells sorted from blood, taken at week 0. The origin of the receptors is a human donor with alopecia areata. Both conserved end residues are trimmed from each CDR3. The order of the fields is J gene, CDR3 length, V gene, D gene, CDR3 protein. The D gene is left open where the match is weak.

TRBJ2-3 12 TRBV5-4 TRBD2 ASSGSGITDTQY
TRBJ2-6 17 TRBV19 - ASQGAGDYRHSGANVLT
TRBJ2-1 12 TRBV19 TRBD2 ASNTGLADNEQF
TRBJ1-1 11 TRBV5-1 - ASSLEGEPEAF
TRBJ2-5 13 TRBV11-2 TRBD2 ASSPRGGSEETQY
TRBJ1-5 14 TRBV6-1 TRBD1 ASSESGTGGPVTQH
TRBJ2-3 9 TRBV29-1 - SVDVRGRNS
TRBJ1-1 12 TRBV30 - AWSEGGSRTEAF
TRBJ2-7 12 TRBV7-2 TRBD1 ASYPGTGSHEQY
TRBJ1-4 14 TRBV5-6 - ASSLVGAGTNEKLF
TRBJ2-1 13 TRBV10-3 - AITLGGGRSNEQF
TRBJ2-3 14 TRBV6-5 - ASSYSPEAGTDTQY
TRBJ2-2 14 TRBV7-2 - ASSLLGVQNTGELF
TRBJ2-7 13 TRBV28 TRBD2 ASSFPGGADNEQY
TRBJ1-1 15 TRBV11-1 TRBD1 ASSATVQGAGNTEAF
TRBJ1-1 9 TRBV2 - ASSEAVEAF
TRBJ1-1 11 TRBV2 - ASGGAQGREAF
TRBJ2-3 16 TRBV7-9 TRBD2 ASSLGPAGGGTTDTQY
TRBJ1-1 11 TRBV2 TRBD1 ASSATGDTEAF
TRBJ2-1 13 TRBV6-6 - ASRDGGRSYNEQF
TRBJ2-5 9 TRBV18 - ASSGDTHKY
TRBJ2-7 12 TRBV2 - ASSEGTRTLEQY
TRBJ1-5 15 TRBV23-1 - ASSQSGQGTMGGPQH
TRBJ2-1 14 TRBV9 TRBD2 ASSVDVAGDYNEQF
TRBJ2-7 12 TRBV11-2 TRBD1 ASRVGQGRNEQY
TRBJ2-2 9 TRBV6-5 - ATPNTGELF
TRBJ2-5 13 TRBV7-3 TRBD1 ASSLSQGAEETQY
TRBJ2-1 15 TRBV15 TRBD2 ATSRVASGRARNEQF
TRBJ2-7 12 TRBV7-8 - ASSKKDGPYEQY
TRBJ2-7 11 TRBV7-3 - ASSLLRGYEQY
TRBJ1-2 12 TRBV14 - ASRQGPNQSGYT
TRBJ2-4 12 TRBV10-3 - AISEETTKNIQY
TRBJ2-1 14 TRBV7-9 - ASSLRAPRESNEQF
TRBJ1-2 11 TRBV7-2 - ASSFSSGYGYT
TRBJ1-1 12 TRBV4-3 - ASSQQDGTTEAF
TRBJ1-2 13 TRBV2 TRBD1 ASSYRDSTNYGYT
TRBJ1-2 11 TRBV11-1 TRBD1 ASSLAQGDGYT
TRBJ2-2 14 TRBV2 TRBD1 ASSDDRGQNTGELF
TRBJ1-5 13 TRBV2 TRBD1 ASSEEQGNNQPQH
TRBJ2-3 14 TRBV4-1 TRBD1 ASSHITGVFVDTQY
TRBJ2-6 16 TRBV5-1 TRBD1 ASSLDRGFLSGANVLT
TRBJ1-6 12 TRBV5-1 - ASSLERLRSPLH
TRBJ2-7 14 TRBV7-2 TRBD1 ASSDADRGKVYEQY
TRBJ2-7 13 TRBV7-9 - ASSLASDGAYEQY
TRBJ1-4 15 TRBV4-2 - ASSQDPKQATNEKLF
TRBJ2-3 11 TRBV30 - AWSGPVTDTQY
TRBJ2-7 12 TRBV5-1 TRBD1 ASSFTTGEHEQY
TRBJ2-2 14 TRBV6-6 TRBD1 ASSPRDRGNTGELF
TRBJ2-7 14 TRBV4-3 - ASSQSPSGANYEQY
TRBJ2-3 13 TRBV7-9 TRBD2 ASSPRTSGQDTQY
TRBJ1-2 13 TRBV30 - AWSVRQDSNYGYT
TRBJ1-2 12 TRBV10-3 TRBD1 AISSDRFNYGYT
TRBJ1-2 13 TRBV5-4 - ASSLDQGQDYGYT